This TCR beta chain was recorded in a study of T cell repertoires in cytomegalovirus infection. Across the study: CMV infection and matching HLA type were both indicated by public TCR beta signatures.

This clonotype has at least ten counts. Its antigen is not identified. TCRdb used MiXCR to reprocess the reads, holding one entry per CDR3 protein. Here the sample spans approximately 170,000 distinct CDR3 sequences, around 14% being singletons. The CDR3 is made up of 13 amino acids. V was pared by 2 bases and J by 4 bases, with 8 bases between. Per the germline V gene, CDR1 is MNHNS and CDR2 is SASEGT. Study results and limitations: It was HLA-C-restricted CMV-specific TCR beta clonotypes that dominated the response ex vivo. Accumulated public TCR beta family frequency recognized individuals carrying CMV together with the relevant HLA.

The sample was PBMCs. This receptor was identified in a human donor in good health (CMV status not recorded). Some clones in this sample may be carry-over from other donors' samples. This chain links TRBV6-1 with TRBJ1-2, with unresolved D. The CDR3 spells CASSEQAGYGYTF. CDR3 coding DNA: TGTGCCAGCAGTGAACAGGCAGGCTATGGCTACACCTTC.